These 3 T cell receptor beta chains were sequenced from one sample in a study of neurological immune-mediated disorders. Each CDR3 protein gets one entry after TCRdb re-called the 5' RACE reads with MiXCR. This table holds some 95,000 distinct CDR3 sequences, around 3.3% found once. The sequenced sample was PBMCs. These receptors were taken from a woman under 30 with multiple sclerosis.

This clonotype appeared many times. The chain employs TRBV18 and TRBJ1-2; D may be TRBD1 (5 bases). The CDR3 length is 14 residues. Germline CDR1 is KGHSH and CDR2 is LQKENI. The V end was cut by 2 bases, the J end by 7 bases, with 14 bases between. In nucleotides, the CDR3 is TGTGCCAGCTCACCAATAGGGGAAGTCTTTGGCTACACCTTC. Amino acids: CASSPIGEVFGYTF.

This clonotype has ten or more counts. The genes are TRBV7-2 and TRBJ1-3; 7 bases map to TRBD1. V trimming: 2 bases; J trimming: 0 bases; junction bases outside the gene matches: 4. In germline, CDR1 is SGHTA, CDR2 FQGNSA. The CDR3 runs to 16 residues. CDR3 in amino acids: CASSLNRGDSGNTIYF. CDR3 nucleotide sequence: TGTGCCAGCAGCTTAAACAGGGGTGACTCTGGAAACACCATATATTTT.

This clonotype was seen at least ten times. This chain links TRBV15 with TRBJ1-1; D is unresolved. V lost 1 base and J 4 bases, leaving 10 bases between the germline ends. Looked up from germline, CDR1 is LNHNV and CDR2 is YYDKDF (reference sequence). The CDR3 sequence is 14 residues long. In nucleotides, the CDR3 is TGTGCCACCAGCAGAGTGCGGGCCAGCACTGAAGCTTTCTTT. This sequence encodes CATSRVRASTEAFF.